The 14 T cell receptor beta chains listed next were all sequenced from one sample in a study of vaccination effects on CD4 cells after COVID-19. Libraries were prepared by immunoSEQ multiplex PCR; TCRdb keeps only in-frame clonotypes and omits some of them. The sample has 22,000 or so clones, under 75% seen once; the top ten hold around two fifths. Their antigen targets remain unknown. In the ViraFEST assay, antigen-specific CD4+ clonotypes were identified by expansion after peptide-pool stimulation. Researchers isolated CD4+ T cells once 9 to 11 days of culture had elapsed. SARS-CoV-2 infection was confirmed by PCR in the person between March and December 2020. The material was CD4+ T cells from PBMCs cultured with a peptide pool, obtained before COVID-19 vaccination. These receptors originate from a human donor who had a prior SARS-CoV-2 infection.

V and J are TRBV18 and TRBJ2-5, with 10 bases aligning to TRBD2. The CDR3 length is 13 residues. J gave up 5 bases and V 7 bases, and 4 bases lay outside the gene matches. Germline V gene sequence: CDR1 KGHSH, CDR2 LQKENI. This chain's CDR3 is CASFLAGVETQYF. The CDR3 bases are TGTGCCAGCTTCCTAGCGGGAGTGGAGACCCAGTACTTC.

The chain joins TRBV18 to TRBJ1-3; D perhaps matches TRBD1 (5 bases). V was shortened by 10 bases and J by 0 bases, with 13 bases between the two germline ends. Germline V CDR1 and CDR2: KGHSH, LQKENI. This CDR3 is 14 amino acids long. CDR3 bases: TGTGCCACGGGGGAGGCCCACTCTGGAAACACCATATATTTT. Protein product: CATGEAHSGNTIYF. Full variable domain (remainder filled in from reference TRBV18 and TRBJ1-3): NAGVMQNPRHLVRRRGQEARLRCSPMKGHSHVYWYRQLPEEGLKFMVYLQKENIIDESGMPKERFSAEFPKEGPSILRIQQVVRGDSAAYFCATGEAHSGNTIYFGEGSWLTVV.

CDR3: CASSLGPGTVGNTIYF. The CDR3 DNA reads TGCGCCAGCAGCTTGGGGCCCGGGACGGTTGGAAACACCATATATTTT. V gene TRBV5-1 combines with J gene TRBJ1-3; D is possibly TRBD1 (5 bases). The CDR3 runs 16 residues. Germline values: CDR1 SGHRS, CDR2 YFSETQ. Trimming shortened V by 0 bases and J by 3 bases, and 13 bases separated the two germline ends.

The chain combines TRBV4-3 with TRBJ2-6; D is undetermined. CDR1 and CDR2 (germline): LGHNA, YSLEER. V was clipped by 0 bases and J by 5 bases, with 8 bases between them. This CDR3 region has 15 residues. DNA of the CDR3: TGCGCCAGCAGCCAAGAAAGACTCCGGGCCAACGTCCTGACTTTC. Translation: CASSQERLRANVLTF.

Here the CDR3 reads CAISDVGQGYEQYF. CDR3 nucleotide sequence: TGTGCCATCAGTGATGTTGGACAGGGCTACGAGCAGTACTTC. The J gene is TRBJ2-7, the V gene TRBV10-3; 8 bases are shared with TRBD1. Germline V lookup: CDR1 ENHRY, CDR2 SYGVKD. CDR3 length: 14 amino acids. Germline trimming cut 3 bases from V and 3 bases from J; bases unmatched to any gene: 4.

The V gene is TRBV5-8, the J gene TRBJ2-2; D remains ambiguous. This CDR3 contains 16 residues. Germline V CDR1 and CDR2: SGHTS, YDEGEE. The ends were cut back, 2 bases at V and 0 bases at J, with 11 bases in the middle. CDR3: CASSFWTVSNTGELFF. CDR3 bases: TGTGCCAGCAGCTTTTGGACGGTTTCGAACACCGGGGAGCTGTTTTTT.

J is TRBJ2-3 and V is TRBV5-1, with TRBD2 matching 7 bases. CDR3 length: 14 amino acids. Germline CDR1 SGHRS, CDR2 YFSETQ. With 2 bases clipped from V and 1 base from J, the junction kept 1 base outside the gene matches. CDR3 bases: TGCGCCAGCAGCTTCACTAGCGGCACAGATACGCAGTATTTT. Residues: CASSFTSGTDTQYF. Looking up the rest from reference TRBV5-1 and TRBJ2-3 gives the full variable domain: KAGVTQTPRYLIKTRGQQVTLSCSPISGHRSVSWYQQTPGQGLQFLFEYFSETQRNKGNFPGRFSGRQFSNSRSEMNVSTLELGDSALYLCASSFTSGTDTQYFGPGTRLTVL.

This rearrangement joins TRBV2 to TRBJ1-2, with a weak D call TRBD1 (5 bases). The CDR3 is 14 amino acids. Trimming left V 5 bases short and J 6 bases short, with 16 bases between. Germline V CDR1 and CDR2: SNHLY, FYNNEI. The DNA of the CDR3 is TGTGCCAGCAGTCCCCGCAGTGGGGGGGATGGCTACACCTTC. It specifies CASSPRSGGDGYTF.

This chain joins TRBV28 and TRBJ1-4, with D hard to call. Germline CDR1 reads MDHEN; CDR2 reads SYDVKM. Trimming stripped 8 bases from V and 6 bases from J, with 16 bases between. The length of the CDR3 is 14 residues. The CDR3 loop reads CASGALDGYEKLFF. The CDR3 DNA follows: TGTGCCAGCGGAGCCTTGGACGGGTATGAAAAACTGTTTTTT.

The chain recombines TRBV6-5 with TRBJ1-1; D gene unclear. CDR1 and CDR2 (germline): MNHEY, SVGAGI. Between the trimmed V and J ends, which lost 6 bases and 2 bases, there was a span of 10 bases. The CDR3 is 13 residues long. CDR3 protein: CASRPGDNTEAFF. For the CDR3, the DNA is TGTGCCAGCAGACCCGGCGACAACACTGAAGCTTTCTTT.

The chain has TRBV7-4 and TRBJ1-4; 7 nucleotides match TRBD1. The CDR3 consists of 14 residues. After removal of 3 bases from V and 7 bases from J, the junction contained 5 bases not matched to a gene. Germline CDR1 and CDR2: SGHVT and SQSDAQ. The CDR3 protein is CASSFGRGSEKLFF. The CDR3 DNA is TGTGCCAGCAGCTTTGGCAGGGGGAGTGAAAAACTGTTTTTT.

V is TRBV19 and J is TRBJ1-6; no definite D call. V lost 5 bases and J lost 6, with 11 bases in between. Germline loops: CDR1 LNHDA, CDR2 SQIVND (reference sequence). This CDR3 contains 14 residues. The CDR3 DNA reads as TGTGCCAGTAGTCAATTAGGATTTAATTCACCCCTCCACTTT. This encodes CASSQLGFNSPLHF.

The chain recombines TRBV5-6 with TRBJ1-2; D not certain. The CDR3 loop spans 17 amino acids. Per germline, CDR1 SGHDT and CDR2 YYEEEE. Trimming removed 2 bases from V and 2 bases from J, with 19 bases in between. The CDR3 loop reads CASSLRSTALGNYGYTF. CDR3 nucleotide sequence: TGTGCCAGCAGCTTACGTTCAACGGCACTGGGAAACTATGGCTACACCTTC.

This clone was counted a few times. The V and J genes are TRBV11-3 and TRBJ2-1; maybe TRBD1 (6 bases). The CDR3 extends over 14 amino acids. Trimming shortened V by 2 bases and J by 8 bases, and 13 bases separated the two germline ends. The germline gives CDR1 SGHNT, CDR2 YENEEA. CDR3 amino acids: CASSLNRVLDEQFF. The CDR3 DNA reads TGTGCCAGCAGCTTAAACAGGGTGTTGGATGAGCAGTTCTTC.